A selection of T cell receptor beta chains follows, all from one sample in a study of Ad26.COV2.S vaccination and SARS-CoV-2 variants. Produced via immunoSEQ multiplex PCR; TCRdb's table is partial and in-frame only. The table has roughly 400,000 clones, roughly 88% seen once. The sequenced sample was peripheral blood, obtained in a trial of Ad26.COV2.S vaccine versus placebo. The receptors were gathered from a person aged 18-65 years who received the Ad26.COV2.S COVID-19 vaccine or a placebo. The CDR3 runs from the conserved cysteine through the conserved F or W. The D gene is left open where the match is weak. Only some rows state a clone size, as once, few, many or a class for expanded clones.

- | TRBJ1-1 | TRBV6-5 | - | TGTGCCAGCAGTTACTCGATGGAGGGAAAGAACACTGAAGCTTTCTTT | CASSYSMEGKNTEAFF
TRBD2 | TRBJ2-1 | TRBV5-4 | - | TGTGCCAGCAGCTTTCCTAGCGGGAACTACAATGAGCAGTTCTTC | CASSFPSGNYNEQFF
TRBD2 | TRBJ2-2 | TRBV11-3 | - | TGTGCCAGCAGCGCGGCGGGGGGGCCGCCGAACACCGGGGAGCTGTTTTTT | CASSAAGGPPNTGELFF
TRBD1 | TRBJ2-7 | TRBV10-3 | - | TGTGCCATCAGCCTAGGGACAGGGGGCGGCTACGAGCAGTACTTC | CAISLGTGGGYEQYF
- | TRBJ2-5 | TRBV6-2/TRBV6-3 | - | TGTGCCAGCAGTCTCGGATTAGGATCGCGGAGACACCAAGAGACCCAGTACTTC | CASSLGLGSRRHQETQYF
- | TRBJ2-7 | TRBV19 | - | TGTGCCAGTAGTATAGATCGCAGGGCCAACGAGCAGTACTTC | CASSIDRRANEQYF
TRBD2 | TRBJ2-3 | TRBV6-4 | - | TGTGCCAGCAGTGAAGGCGGGAGGGGCACAGATACGCAGTATTTT | CASSEGGRGTDTQYF
- | TRBJ2-1 | TRBV4-3 | - | TGCGCCAGCAGCCAAGACTGGGCAGAGTACAATGAGCAGTTCTTC | CASSQDWAEYNEQFF
- | TRBJ2-7 | TRBV12-1 | once | TGTGCCAGCAGCTCTTCCTACGAGCAGTACTTC | CASSSSYEQYF
- | TRBJ2-3 | TRBV7-5 | - | TGTGCCAGAAGCTCGCATGGATCCAACAATAATGCAGATACGCAGTATTTT | CARSSHGSNNNADTQYF
TRBD1 | TRBJ2-5 | TRBV19 | - | TGTGCCAGTAGTATAGATACCATTACAGGGGACCAAGAGACCCAGTACTTC | CASSIDTITGDQETQYF
TRBD1 | TRBJ2-7 | TRBV7-3 | - | TGTGCCAGCAGCTCCCCAGGGGGAGAGCAGTACTTC | CASSSPGGEQYF
- | TRBJ2-4 | TRBV7-2 | - | TGTGCCAGCAGCTTAGCGTCCCTAGCGCCGGGGAACATTCAGTACTTC | CASSLASLAPGNIQYF
- | TRBJ1-1 | TRBV19 | - | TGTGCCAGTAGTATCACCAAAGTTCACGGAGCTTTCTTT | CASSITKVHGAFF
TRBD1 | TRBJ2-7 | TRBV6-2/TRBV6-3 | - | TGTGCCAGCAGTTACTCCCCGGGACAGGGCACCTACGAGCAGTACTTC | CASSYSPGQGTYEQYF
- | TRBJ2-3 | TRBV5-1 | - | TGCGCCAGCAGCTTGGTAGCTATAAGCCGGCCAGATACGCAGTATTTT | CASSLVAISRPDTQYF
- | TRBJ1-4 | TRBV6-2/TRBV6-3 | once | TGTGCCAGCAGCCACCGGGACGCTCTGTTTTTT | CASSHRDALFF
TRBD2 | TRBJ2-5 | TRBV25-1 | - | TGTGCCAGCAGTGAGAAGGGCAGAACCACGGGGGGGACCCAGTACTTC | CASSEKGRTTGGTQYF
TRBD2 | TRBJ2-1 | TRBV28 | - | TGTGCCAGCAGTTTCCCCCTTGGGGCTAGCGGGAGAGGTCCCGGCGATGAGCAGTTCTTC | CASSFPLGASGRGPGDEQFF
- | TRBJ2-6 | TRBV4-1 | - | TGCGCCAGCAGCCAAGATCCGGGCGGAAGTGTTACTGGGGCCAACGTCCTGACTTTC | CASSQDPGGSVTGANVLTF
TRBD1 | TRBJ2-1 | TRBV19 | - | TGTGCCAGTAGCATTGGGACAGGGCTTGGTCTGGGACAGTTCTTC | CASSIGTGLGLGQFF
- | TRBJ2-5 | TRBV4-2 | - | TGTGCCAGCAGCCATGAGGACTGGGAGACCCAGTACTTC | CASSHEDWETQYF
- | TRBJ1-1 | TRBV28 | - | TGTGCCAGCAGTTTATCTGACAGGCGGGTAGGCTCCGAAGCTTTCTTT | CASSLSDRRVGSEAFF
- | TRBJ2-1 | TRBV5-1 | - | TGCGCCAGCAGCCAGGGACACAATGAGCAGTTCTTC | CASSQGHNEQFF
- | TRBJ2-2 | TRBV5-4 | - | TGTGCCAGCAGCTCAAACCAAAGACAGGCGAACACCGGGGAGCTGTTTTTT | CASSSNQRQANTGELFF
- | TRBJ2-3 | TRBV7-2 | - | TGTGCCAGCAGCTTAAAGGATCTCTGGGCTACGCAGTATTTT | CASSLKDLWATQYF
TRBD2 | TRBJ2-7 | TRBV6-2/TRBV6-3 | - | TGTGCCAGCAGTACGGGGGGCTACGAGCAGTACTTC | CASSTGGYEQYF
TRBD1 | TRBJ1-2 | TRBV7-8 | - | TGTGCCAGCAGCCCGACAGGGGATAGGAACTATGGCTACACCTTC | CASSPTGDRNYGYTF
- | TRBJ2-2 | TRBV19 | few | TGTGCCAGTAGTATAAGCCCGAACACCGGGGAGCTGTTTTTT | CASSISPNTGELFF
TRBD2 | TRBJ2-5 | TRBV6-6 | - | TGTGCCAGCAGTCCCTGGGCTAGCGGCCAAGAGACCCAGTACTTC | CASSPWASGQETQYF
TRBD2 | TRBJ2-2 | TRBV5-4 | - | TGTGCCAGCAGCCTTCCCGGCGGGGGTCGCACCGGGGAGCTGTTTTTT | CASSLPGGGRTGELFF
- | TRBJ2-1 | TRBV19 | - | TGTGCCAGTAGTACGTCTCGGGAGCAGTTCTTC | CASSTSREQFF
- | TRBJ1-1 | TRBV5-6 | - | TGTGCCAGCAGCTCAACCAGGGGCGCCATGAACACTGAAGCTTTCTTT | CASSSTRGAMNTEAFF
- | TRBJ1-5 | TRBV6-2/TRBV6-3 | - | TGTGCCAGCAGTTACTTTAATCAGCCCCAGCATTTT | CASSYFNQPQHF
- | TRBJ2-1 | TRBV28 | - | TGTGCCAGCAGTTTATCGTACGAGCAGTTCTTC | CASSLSYEQFF
TRBD1 | TRBJ1-5 | TRBV5-3 | once | TGTGCCAGAAGCTCCTGGGACAGGGGAAGGGATCAGCCCCAGCATTTT | CARSSWDRGRDQPQHF
- | TRBJ2-7 | TRBV29-1 | - | TGCAGCGTTGTCCTCGGAGGGGCAGGCGAGCAGTACTTC | CSVVLGGAGEQYF
TRBD1 | TRBJ1-4 | TRBV7-9 | once | TGTGCCAGCAGCCCGACAGGGATTGGGGAAAAACTGTTTTTT | CASSPTGIGEKLFF
- | TRBJ1-2 | TRBV27 | - | TGTGCCAGCAGTTTATCCAGTACAGGGAACTATGGCTACACCTTC | CASSLSSTGNYGYTF
- | TRBJ1-5 | TRBV2 | - | TGTGCCAGCAGCGAGGACGGGAACAATCAGCCCCAGCATTTT | CASSEDGNNQPQHF
- | TRBJ2-1 | TRBV5-1 | - | TGCGCCAGCAGAGTATTCCTAGACAATGAGCAGTTCTTC | CASRVFLDNEQFF
TRBD2 | TRBJ2-7 | TRBV6-5 | - | TGTGCCAGCCGGGAGGGTTTGGCCTACGAGCAGTACTTC | CASREGLAYEQYF
- | TRBJ2-2 | TRBV28 | - | TGTGCCGGCGGCGTGGGGTCCGGGGAGCTGTTTTTT | CAGGVGSGELFF
- | TRBJ2-3 | TRBV7-2 | - | TGTGCCAGCAGCTTCGGCGGAACCGCAGATACGCAGTATTTT | CASSFGGTADTQYF
- | TRBJ2-6 | TRBV7-9 | - | TGTGCCAGCAGCTTAGAAGGTGGTGTCAACTCTGGGGCCAACGTCCTGACTTTC | CASSLEGGVNSGANVLTF
TRBD2 | TRBJ2-3 | TRBV4-3 | - | TGCGCCAGCAGCCAGATGACTAGCAGACGCACAGATACGCAGTATTTT | CASSQMTSRRTDTQYF
TRBD1 | TRBJ1-6 | TRBV18 | few | TGTGCCAGCTCACTACCGGGACAGGGTCATTCACCCCTCCACTTT | CASSLPGQGHSPLHF
- | TRBJ2-7 | TRBV29-1 | once | TGCAGCGTTCAGGGGGGGAGCTCCTACGAGCAGTACTTC | CSVQGGSSYEQYF
TRBD1 | TRBJ1-5 | TRBV5-5 | - | TGTGCCAGCAGCCCCGGACAGGGCAATCAGCCCCAGCATTTT | CASSPGQGNQPQHF
TRBD2 | TRBJ2-1 | TRBV11-2 | - | TGTGCCAGCAGCTTACGCCCACTAGCGGGACGCTACAATGAGCAGTTCTTC | CASSLRPLAGRYNEQFF
- | TRBJ2-1 | TRBV6-2/TRBV6-3 | - | TGTGCCAGCAGTATGGGGACTGTCGGAGAGCAGTTCTTC | CASSMGTVGEQFF
TRBD2 | TRBJ2-5 | TRBV6-2/TRBV6-3 | - | TGTGCCAGCAGTTCCGGGACTAGCGCGGAGACCCAGTACTTC | CASSSGTSAETQYF
- | TRBJ2-6 | TRBV19 | - | TGTGCCAGTAGTCGACAGGCCTCGAGCTCTGGGGCCAACGTCCTGACTTTC | CASSRQASSSGANVLTF
TRBD1 | TRBJ2-3 | TRBV2 | - | TGTGCCAGCAGAGCGACAGGGGGAGGGACGCAGTATTTT | CASRATGGGTQYF
TRBD2 | TRBJ2-3 | TRBV4-1 | - | TGCGCCAGCAGCCGTCCCGGGACTAGTAGAGGCACAGATACGCAGTATTTT | CASSRPGTSRGTDTQYF